Described below is a single T cell receptor beta chain sequence and its context. This sample stems from a study of blood T cell repertoires in COVID-19. Study as a whole: T cells, B-cell-depleted T cells, or PBMCs provided the cDNA or gDNA that served as material.

Original data processing: Estimates of nucleated cell counts were drawn from the amplification of reference gene primers. Repertoires were generated with immunoSEQ multiplex PCR, while TCRdb's copy carries only in-frame clones and drops some. D and trimming were read from the DNA, whereas the V and J calls and clone size are those reported in that table. Seen here are about 260,000 clones, 86% observed once, and the top ten hold less than 4%. Germline CDR1 reads MNHEY; CDR2 reads SMNVEV (reference sequence). There are 11 residues in the CDR3. V dropped 7 bases and J dropped 4 bases, with 5 bases sitting between them.

The chain links TRBV27 to TRBJ2-1; no reliable D call. The sequenced sample consisted of peripheral blood. The clonotype was recovered from a man aged 18 to 30 with active or convalescent COVID-19. The CDR3 nucleotides are TGTGCCAGCATACTTTACAATGAGCAGTTCTTC. Translating it yields CASILYNEQFF.